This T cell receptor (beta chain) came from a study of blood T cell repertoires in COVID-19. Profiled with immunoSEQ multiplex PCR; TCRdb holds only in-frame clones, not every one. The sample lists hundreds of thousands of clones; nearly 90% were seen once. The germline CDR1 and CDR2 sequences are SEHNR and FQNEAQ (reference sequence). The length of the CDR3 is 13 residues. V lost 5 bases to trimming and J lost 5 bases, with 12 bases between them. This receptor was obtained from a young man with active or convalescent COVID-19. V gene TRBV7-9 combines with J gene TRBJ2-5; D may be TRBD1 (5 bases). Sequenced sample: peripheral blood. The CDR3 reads CASSHRIEETQYF. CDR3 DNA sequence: TGTGCCAGCAGCCACAGGATTGAGGAGACCCAGTACTTC. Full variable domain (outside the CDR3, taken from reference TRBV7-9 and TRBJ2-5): DTGVSQNPRHKITKRGQNVTFRCDPISEHNRLYWYRQTLGQGPEFLTYFQNEAQLEKSRLLSDRFSAERPKGSFSTLEIQRTEQGDSAMYLCASSHRIEETQYFGPGTRLLVL.